This is a list of T cell receptor beta chains from one sample in a study of cytomegalovirus exposure and HLA in healthy donors. Clones were sequenced by immunoSEQ multiplex PCR, and TCRdb holds only the in-frame ones, with some missing. This sample has more than 90,000 clones, with around 73% found just once. Sequenced: PBMCs. The receptors stem from a woman in her sixties or seventies in good health and CMV-seronegative. The CDR3 runs from the conserved cysteine through the conserved F or W. The order of the fields is D gene, clone size, V gene, J gene, CDR3 DNA, CDR3 protein. The D gene is left open where the match is weak. Expanded clones get a size class; other rows say once, few or many, or leave the size out.

D: -
size: -
V: TRBV5-6
J: TRBJ1-2
DNA: TGTGCCAGCAGCTTCACAGGCCGTGGCTATGGCTACACCTTC
CDR3: CASSFTGRGYGYTF

D: -
size: once
V: TRBV4-3
J: TRBJ2-7
DNA: TGCGCCAGCAGCCAAGATATTGGTAGTCTCGAGCAGTACTTC
CDR3: CASSQDIGSLEQYF

D: TRBD1
size: -
V: TRBV28
J: TRBJ2-7
DNA: TGTGCCAGCATAGACTCACCAGTGGGACAGGGCGGACCCTACGCTCTCTACGAGCAGTACTTC
CDR3: CASIDSPVGQGGPYALYEQYF

D: -
size: -
V: TRBV19
J: TRBJ2-2
DNA: TGTGCCAGTTTCCCTCAGGGGTTCACCGGGGAGCTGTTTTTT
CDR3: CASFPQGFTGELFF

D: TRBD2
size: -
V: TRBV6-5
J: TRBJ2-1
DNA: TGTGCCAGCAGTTACCCCAACCGGGGGGGCGAGGATGAGCAGTTCTTC
CDR3: CASSYPNRGGEDEQFF

D: TRBD2
size: -
V: TRBV5-1
J: TRBJ2-7
DNA: TGCGCCAGCAGCTATGGCGGGAGCTACGAGCAGTACTTC
CDR3: CASSYGGSYEQYF

D: -
size: -
V: TRBV7-2
J: TRBJ1-1
DNA: TGTGCCAGCAGCTTCGGGGGGGGGCCCACTGAAGCTTTCTTT
CDR3: CASSFGGGPTEAFF

D: -
size: -
V: TRBV2
J: TRBJ2-3
DNA: TGTGCCAGCAAACGGACTAGCACAGATACGCAGTATTTT
CDR3: CASKRTSTDTQYF

D: -
size: few
V: TRBV6-5
J: TRBJ2-7
DNA: TGTGCCAGCAGTTTGGCCCGGGCCTACGAGCAGTACTTC
CDR3: CASSLARAYEQYF

D: TRBD1
size: -
V: TRBV28
J: TRBJ1-1
DNA: TGTGCCAGCAGTTTATCCAACCGACAGGGCACTGAAGCTTTCTTT
CDR3: CASSLSNRQGTEAFF

D: TRBD1
size: few
V: TRBV5-1
J: TRBJ2-6
DNA: TGCGCCAGCAGCTTGGTAACAGGGGCGAACTCTGGGGCCAACGTCCTGACTTTC
CDR3: CASSLVTGANSGANVLTF

D: TRBD1
size: -
V: TRBV19
J: TRBJ1-1
DNA: TGTGCCAGTATTGAAACAGGGGCCACTGAAGCTTTCTTT
CDR3: CASIETGATEAFF

D: -
size: -
V: TRBV6-5
J: TRBJ1-1
DNA: TGTGCCAGCAGTCGCAGGGGCACTGAAGCTTTCTTT
CDR3: CASSRRGTEAFF

D: -
size: -
V: TRBV5-1
J: TRBJ2-7
DNA: TGCGCCAGCAGCAATCCGGGATCGGACTACGAGCAGTACTTC
CDR3: CASSNPGSDYEQYF

D: TRBD2
size: -
V: TRBV27
J: TRBJ2-1
DNA: TGTGCCAGCAGTCCCCTAGCGGGGGGGCAGTTCTTC
CDR3: CASSPLAGGQFF

D: -
size: -
V: TRBV25-1
J: TRBJ2-1
DNA: TGTGCCAGCAGTGAATCGAACTACTGGAATGAGCAGTTCTTC
CDR3: CASSESNYWNEQFF

D: TRBD1
size: -
V: TRBV29-1
J: TRBJ2-7
DNA: TGCAGCGTTGGCAGGGGGTCGGGGGAGCAGTACTTC
CDR3: CSVGRGSGEQYF

D: -
size: -
V: TRBV18
J: TRBJ1-2
DNA: TGTGCCAGCTCACCACCGGGAGGGGATCATAACGGTGGCTACACCTTC
CDR3: CASSPPGGDHNGGYTF

D: TRBD1
size: once
V: TRBV10-3
J: TRBJ1-3
DNA: TGTGCCTCTGTCCGGGACAGCTCTGGAAACACCATATATTTT
CDR3: CASVRDSSGNTIYF

D: -
size: few
V: TRBV7-9
J: TRBJ2-7
DNA: TGTGCCAGCAGCCGTGGCGACAGTAAGCCCTACGAGCAGTACTTC
CDR3: CASSRGDSKPYEQYF

D: -
size: -
V: TRBV9
J: TRBJ2-3
DNA: TGTGCCAGCAGCCCCCACCGGGGTCCCACAGATACGCAGTATTTT
CDR3: CASSPHRGPTDTQYF

D: TRBD2
size: -
V: TRBV7-9
J: TRBJ2-5
DNA: TGTGCCACCACGGGAGGAGGAGAGACCCAGTACTTC
CDR3: CATTGGGETQYF

D: TRBD2
size: -
V: TRBV27
J: TRBJ2-3
DNA: TGTGCCAGCAGTTTAAGACTAGCGGGAGGGAATACGCAGTATTTT
CDR3: CASSLRLAGGNTQYF

D: -
size: -
V: TRBV13
J: TRBJ2-7
DNA: TGTGCCAGCAGCTCCGACTCCGGCTACGAGCAGTACTTC
CDR3: CASSSDSGYEQYF

D: TRBD2
size: -
V: TRBV13
J: TRBJ2-3
DNA: TGTGCCAGCAGCTCCAGACTAGCAGCCGATACGCAGTATTTT
CDR3: CASSSRLAADTQYF

D: TRBD1
size: -
V: TRBV25-1
J: TRBJ2-1
DNA: TGTGCCAGCAGTGGTGTGGACAGGCGGGTCAATGAGCAGTTCTTC
CDR3: CASSGVDRRVNEQFF

D: -
size: once
V: TRBV25-1
J: TRBJ1-1
DNA: TGTGCCAGCAGTGATGGGTACGGGGATAACACTGAAGCTTTCTTT
CDR3: CASSDGYGDNTEAFF

D: -
size: -
V: TRBV5-6
J: TRBJ1-5
DNA: TGTGCCAGCAGCGCGAAGGGAGACAATCAGCCCCAGCATTTT
CDR3: CASSAKGDNQPQHF

D: TRBD2
size: -
V: TRBV5-1
J: TRBJ2-5
DNA: TGCGCCAGCAGCTTTCTCGGACTAGCGGAAGAGACCCAGTACTTC
CDR3: CASSFLGLAEETQYF

D: TRBD2
size: -
V: TRBV5-8
J: TRBJ2-7
DNA: TGTGCCAGCAGCCACCGACTAGCGGAGCACTACGAGCAGTACTTC
CDR3: CASSHRLAEHYEQYF

D: -
size: -
V: TRBV7-9
J: TRBJ1-5
DNA: TGTGCCAGCAGCTTAGTGGGTGGACAGCCCCAGAATTTT
CDR3: CASSLVGGQPQNF

D: -
size: -
V: TRBV7-9
J: TRBJ1-2
DNA: TGTGCCAGCAGCTTAGATAGAACCGACTATGGCTACACCTTC
CDR3: CASSLDRTDYGYTF

D: TRBD2
size: -
V: TRBV5-4
J: TRBJ2-1
DNA: TGTGCCAGCAGCTCCAACAGCGGGGAATACAATGAGCAGTTCTTC
CDR3: CASSSNSGEYNEQFF

D: -
size: once
V: TRBV5-4
J: TRBJ2-7
DNA: TGTGCCAGCAGCTTGGCCCCCACACCTTCCTACGAGCAGTACTTC
CDR3: CASSLAPTPSYEQYF

D: -
size: -
V: TRBV4-3
J: TRBJ1-2
DNA: TGCGCCAGCAGCCAAGGAGCATCGGCTAACTATGGCTACACCTTC
CDR3: CASSQGASANYGYTF

D: -
size: once
V: TRBV27
J: TRBJ2-7
DNA: TGTGCCAGCAGTTTAGACTTAGGCTTCGGGGAGCAGTACTTC
CDR3: CASSLDLGFGEQYF

D: -
size: -
V: TRBV4-1
J: TRBJ2-5
DNA: TGCGCCAGCAGCCAAGATTGGAGGGGCTCTCGACAGACCCAGTACTTC
CDR3: CASSQDWRGSRQTQYF

D: TRBD1
size: -
V: TRBV7-2
J: TRBJ1-1
DNA: TGTGCCAGCAGCTTCGACAGGGATGGGACTGAAGCTTTCTTT
CDR3: CASSFDRDGTEAFF

D: -
size: -
V: TRBV12-5
J: TRBJ2-1
DNA: TGTGCTAGTGCAACCTACAATGAGCAGTTCTTC
CDR3: CASATYNEQFF

D: TRBD2
size: -
V: TRBV29-1
J: TRBJ2-7
DNA: TGCAGCGTAGCCGGACTAGCGGGAGTAGGCTCCTACGAGCAGTACTTC
CDR3: CSVAGLAGVGSYEQYF

D: TRBD2
size: -
V: TRBV25-1
J: TRBJ2-1
DNA: TGTGCCAGCAGTCTTCGACTAGCGGGAGGGGAGCAGTTCTTC
CDR3: CASSLRLAGGEQFF

D: -
size: -
V: TRBV5-1
J: TRBJ1-6
DNA: TGCGCCAGCAGCTTGGCCGGCGGAGATAATTCACCCCTCCACTTT
CDR3: CASSLAGGDNSPLHF

D: TRBD1
size: -
V: TRBV10-3
J: TRBJ1-6
DNA: TGTGCCACCCTCCGGGGACAGGGACAGGGATCACCCCTCCACTTT
CDR3: CATLRGQGQGSPLHF

D: TRBD1
size: -
V: TRBV11-2
J: TRBJ2-1
DNA: TGTGCCAGCAGCTTAGGAGGACAGGGCTATGAGCAGTTCTTC
CDR3: CASSLGGQGYEQFF

D: TRBD2
size: -
V: TRBV6-5
J: TRBJ2-7
DNA: TGTGCCAGCAGTTACGGACTAGCGGGAGTAGAAGAGCAGTACTTC
CDR3: CASSYGLAGVEEQYF

D: -
size: -
V: TRBV7-9
J: TRBJ2-1
DNA: TGTGCCAGCAGCTTAGGGGCTCCCGACTACAATGAGCAGTTCTTC
CDR3: CASSLGAPDYNEQFF

D: -
size: -
V: TRBV4-3
J: TRBJ1-5
DNA: TGCGCCAGCAGCCAAGATAGGGGTCAGCCCCAGCATTTT
CDR3: CASSQDRGQPQHF

D: TRBD1
size: -
V: TRBV7-8
J: TRBJ2-5
DNA: TGTGCCAGCACCGGGACAGTTGGGCAAGAGACCCAGTACTTC
CDR3: CASTGTVGQETQYF

D: -
size: -
V: TRBV4-1
J: TRBJ1-4
DNA: TGCGCCAGCAGCCAAGATCCGGGGGGTGAAAAACTGTTTTTT
CDR3: CASSQDPGGEKLFF

D: TRBD2
size: -
V: TRBV2
J: TRBJ2-1
DNA: TGTGCCAGCAGTTCTAGCGGGAGCTCCTACAATGAGCAGTTCTTC
CDR3: CASSSSGSSYNEQFF

D: -
size: -
V: TRBV6-1
J: TRBJ2-1
DNA: TGTGCCAGCAGGAATACTGCAGGGAACTACAATGAGCAGTTCTTC
CDR3: CASRNTAGNYNEQFF

D: -
size: -
V: TRBV6-9
J: TRBJ2-7
DNA: TGTGCCAGCAGTTGGGCAGTGATCTCCTACGAGCAGTACTTC
CDR3: CASSWAVISYEQYF

D: -
size: -
V: TRBV5-1
J: TRBJ1-3
DNA: TGCGCCAGCAGCCAGGGCTCCTCTGGAAACACCATATATTTT
CDR3: CASSQGSSGNTIYF

D: TRBD1
size: -
V: TRBV18
J: TRBJ1-1
DNA: TGTGCCAGCTCACCAGGGACAGGGGAAATGAACACTGAAGCTTTCTTT
CDR3: CASSPGTGEMNTEAFF

D: TRBD1
size: -
V: TRBV5-1
J: TRBJ1-1
DNA: TGCGCCAGCAGCCCGCACAGGGGGCAAGGCACTGAAGCTTTCTTT
CDR3: CASSPHRGQGTEAFF

D: -
size: -
V: TRBV2
J: TRBJ2-3
DNA: TGTGCCAGCAAGGGGCTCGGGAGCGGTAGCACAGATACGCAGTATTTT
CDR3: CASKGLGSGSTDTQYF

D: -
size: -
V: TRBV5-4
J: TRBJ2-7
DNA: TGTGCCAGCAGCCCAAGGCCCCAACAGATCTACGAGCAGTACTTC
CDR3: CASSPRPQQIYEQYF